This TCR beta chain was obtained from a study of blood T cell repertoires in COVID-19. The CDR3 runs to 14 residues. The V and J ends lost 6 bases and 3 bases respectively, with 11 bases between them. CDR1 MNHEY and CDR2 SVGEGT come from the germline V gene. Some clones are missing from TCRdb's copy, which holds only in-frame ones; the method was immunoSEQ multiplex PCR. The sample records about 150,000 clones, around 88% being singletons. This clone came up many times. What was sequenced was peripheral blood. The TCR was taken from a human donor in a cohort sampled during active COVID-19. The J gene is TRBJ2-2, the V gene TRBV6-2 or TRBV6-3, with D perhaps TRBD1 (6 bases). The chain's CDR3 is CASSRDTHTGELFF. In nucleotides, the CDR3 is TGTGCCAGCAGCCGGGACACCCACACCGGGGAGCTGTTTTTT.